This entry lists 20 T cell receptor beta chains sequenced from one sample in a study of T cells in Graves' hyperthyroidism and ophthalmopathy. RNA transcripts gave rise to amplified TCR beta CDR3 regions. A first-round RT-PCR of the TCR CDR3 used the HTBI primer set. One entry per CDR3 protein results from TCRdb running MiXCR on the multiplex PCR reads. Found here are 500,000 to 600,000 distinct CDR3 sequences, just under 20% of them singletons; the top ten hold less than 55%. The specimen was blood. All receptors derive from a man aged 35 to 55 with Graves' ophthalmopathy.

The chain has TRBV27 and TRBJ2-6, with a tentative D call TRBD1 (5 bases). CDR3 size: 18 residues. V was trimmed by 5 bases and J by 0 bases, leaving 17 bases between them. Germline V gives CDR1 MNHEY, CDR2 SMNVEV (reference sequence). CDR3 region: CASSPSQEQFSGANVLTF. The CDR3 nucleotides read TGTGCCAGCAGTCCCTCACAGGAACAATTCTCTGGGGCCAACGTCCTGACTTTC. The full variable domain, rest sourced from reference TRBV27 and TRBJ2-6, is EAQVTQNPRYLITVTGKKLTVTCSQNMNHEYMSWYRQDPGLGLRQIYYSMNVEVTDKGDVPEGYKVSRKEKRNFPLILESPSPNQTSLYFCASSPSQEQFSGANVLTFGAGSRLTVL.

This clonotype came up many times. The V and J genes are TRBV20-1 and TRBJ2-5; TRBD2 matches at 9 bases. This CDR3 is built from 15 residues. V gave up 5 bases and J gave up 1 base; unmatched junction bases: 8. Looked up from germline, CDR1 is DFQATT and CDR2 is SNEGSKA (reference sequence). CDR3: CSAPNSGGTQETQYF. CDR3 in DNA: TGCAGTGCTCCAAATAGCGGGGGCACCCAAGAGACCCAGTACTTC.

This clonotype was recorded at least ten times. The chain joins TRBV5-1 to TRBJ2-7, with 7 bases fitting TRBD2. This CDR3 comprises 15 residues. The germline CDR1 and CDR2 sequences are SGHRS and YFSETQ. Trimming at V came to 0 bases and at J to 1 base, leaving 4 bases not matched to a gene. The chain's CDR3 is CASSLAPAGSYEQYF. The CDR3 coding sequence is TGCGCCAGCAGCTTGGCCCCAGCGGGGTCCTACGAGCAGTACTTC.

This chain uses TRBV20-1 with TRBJ1-6; 9 nucleotides agree with TRBD1. This CDR3 has 15 residues. Unmatched junction bases numbered 12, after V lost 6 bases and J lost 9 bases. Germline assignment: CDR1 DFQATT and CDR2 SNEGSKA (reference sequence). CDR3 residues: CSAPKPTGGGSPLHF. Written as DNA, the CDR3 is TGCAGTGCGCCGAAACCTACAGGGGGCGGTTCACCCCTCCACTTT.

V and J are TRBV5-1 and TRBJ2-3, with D maybe TRBD1 (5 bases). The germline gives CDR1 SGHRS, CDR2 YFSETQ. V was clipped by 0 bases and J by 2 bases, with 7 bases between them. The CDR3 runs 14 residues. CDR3 residues: CASSLGGATDTQYF. As DNA, the CDR3 is TGCGCCAGCAGCTTGGGTGGGGCCACAGATACGCAGTATTTT.

This rearrangement joins TRBV6-1 to TRBJ1-6, with unresolved D. The CDR3 contains 16 residues. Germline V gene sequence: CDR1 MNHNS, CDR2 SASEGT. The V end lost 6 bases, the J end lost 7 bases, and 19 bases lay between the germline ends. The CDR3 here is CASSDGPRKINSPLHF. The CDR3 DNA follows: TGTGCCAGCAGCGACGGCCCGCGGAAGATAAATTCACCCCTCCACTTT.

This CDR3 is CASSLTGQGSNQPQHF. CDR3 in DNA: TGCGCCAGCAGCTTGACGGGACAGGGTAGCAATCAGCCCCAGCATTTT. This chain links TRBV5-1 with TRBJ1-5; 9 positions match TRBD1. CDR1 and CDR2 (germline): SGHRS, YFSETQ. Trimming took 1 base from V and 0 from J; bases not matched to a gene: 2. The CDR3 extends over 16 amino acids.

This clonotype has more than one count but fewer than ten. The chain joins TRBV7-9 to TRBJ2-7; possibly TRBD2 for D (6 bases). The V gene lost 5 bases and the J gene lost 3 bases, with 14 bases spanning the gap. The V gene's germline CDR1 is SEHNR and CDR2 FQNEAQ (reference sequence). This CDR3 is built from 14 residues. CDR3 protein: CASSDSLRDYEQYF. CDR3 DNA: TGTGCCAGCAGCGACTCCCTGCGGGACTACGAGCAGTACTTC.

This clonotype was counted only a few times. This chain connects TRBV6-1 to TRBJ1-1; TRBD1 might be the D (5 bases). Germline assignment: CDR1 MNHNS and CDR2 SASEGT. Trimming removed 5 bases at V and 3 bases at J, with 16 bases between. This CDR3 is built from 15 residues. DNA for the CDR3: TGTGCCAGCAGTCCGATATTGGGGGAGGACACTGAAGCTTTCTTT. Translated, it gives CASSPILGEDTEAFF.

This chain joins TRBV3-1 and TRBJ2-7; 9 positions match TRBD2. The CDR3 covers 15 residues. Germline values: CDR1 LGHDT, CDR2 YNNKEL (reference sequence). V was clipped by 6 bases and J by 3 bases; unmatched bases: 9. The CDR3 coding sequence is TGTGCCAGCAGTCCTTGGGCTAGCGGGATCTACGAGCAGTACTTC. Protein sequence: CASSPWASGIYEQYF.

J is TRBJ1-1 and V is TRBV20-1, with 8 bases aligning to TRBD1. Germline V gene data show CDR1 as DFQATT and CDR2 as SNEGSKA (reference sequence). V lost 0 bases to trimming and J lost 7 bases; unmatched junction nucleotides: 10. CDR3 length equals 15 residues. As DNA, the CDR3 is TGCAGTGCTAGAGATCTCGGCCAGGGGGCAATTGAAGCTTTCTTT. Amino acid sequence: CSARDLGQGAIEAFF.

The chain carries TRBV11-2 and TRBJ1-2; D possibly corresponds to TRBD1 (5 bases). The germline V gene encodes CDR1 SGHAT and CDR2 FQNNGV. Trimming removed 3 bases from V and 6 bases from J, with 11 bases in between. This CDR3 spans 13 amino acids. The DNA for the CDR3 is TGTGCCAGCAGCTTCCCGGGGGTTGATGGCTACACCTTC. Its translation is CASSFPGVDGYTF.

This clonotype was picked up a small number of times. The gene calls are TRBV6-1 and TRBJ1-1, with 7 bases fitting TRBD1. The length of the CDR3 is 13 residues. Trimming removed 4 bases from V and 11 bases from J; junction bases left unmatched: 10. Looked up from germline, CDR1 is MNHNS and CDR2 is SASEGT. The CDR3 loop reads CASSVGGAERAFF. CDR3 nucleotide sequence: TGTGCCAGCAGTGTAGGGGGCGCGGAGAGGGCTTTCTTT.

In its sample, this clonotype was seen a few times. The chain recombines TRBV15 with TRBJ1-5; D gene unclear. Trimming removed 4 bases from V and 5 bases from J, with 9 bases in between. The CDR3 consists of 13 residues. Germline V CDR1 and CDR2: LNHNV, YYDKDF (reference sequence). The CDR3 region has the DNA TGTGCCACCAGCACCTACAAAGATCAGCCCCAGCATTTT. It translates to CATSTYKDQPQHF.

The table lists this clonotype with a few counts. This chain uses TRBV27 with TRBJ2-3, with TRBD1 matching 7 bases. The CDR3 is 17 residues long. The V segment lost 8 bases and the J segment 3 bases; nucleotides outside the gene matches: 17. Germline V CDR1 and CDR2: MNHEY, SMNVEV (reference sequence). The CDR3 DNA is TGTGCCAGCGGGGAACCGGCAGGGGGTATTCAGACAGATACGCAGTATTTT. As protein: CASGEPAGGIQTDTQYF.

This clonotype was recorded a few times. This chain joins TRBV24-1 and TRBJ1-1, with D maybe TRBD1 (5 bases). Germline V gene data show CDR1 as KGHDR and CDR2 as SFDVKD. Trimming cost V 3 bases and J 4 bases, with 5 bases left between them. This CDR3 has 12 residues. The CDR3 region has the DNA TGTGCCACCAGTGATGGGGGCACTGAAGCTTTCTTT. This encodes CATSDGGTEAFF.

This clonotype appeared many times. The chain joins TRBV27 to TRBJ2-4; 10 bases map to TRBD2. Losses at the gene ends were 5 bases for V and 1 base for J; bases not matched to a gene: 14. The CDR3 loop spans 19 amino acids. Germline V gene sequence: CDR1 MNHEY, CDR2 SMNVEV (reference sequence). The chain's CDR3 is CASSARRLAGVKAKNIQYF. CDR3 DNA: TGTGCCAGCAGTGCCCGGCGGCTAGCGGGAGTTAAGGCCAAAAACATTCAGTACTTC.

This clonotype has at least ten counts. The rearrangement links TRBV7-6 to TRBJ2-3; 8 bases agree with TRBD2. The germline V gene encodes CDR1 SGHVS and CDR2 FNYEAQ. V shed 5 bases and J 0 bases; nucleotides not matched to a gene: 7. The CDR3 length is 16 residues. CDR3 DNA: TGTGCCAGCAGCCGACTGGAGCGGGGGAGCACAGATACGCAGTATTTT. Its translation is CASSRLERGSTDTQYF.

The gene calls are TRBV15 and TRBJ2-1; TRBD2 matches 8 bases. CDR1 and CDR2 (germline): LNHNV, YYDKDF (reference sequence). The CDR3 is 14 residues long. V lost 8 bases, J lost 8 bases, and 11 bases stayed unmatched. The CDR3 spells CATEDGRASDEQFF. CDR3 sequence (DNA): TGTGCCACCGAGGACGGGAGGGCCTCCGATGAGCAGTTCTTC.

The sample holds a few counts of this clonotype. V gene TRBV12-3 or TRBV12-4 combines with J gene TRBJ2-1; a possible D gene is TRBD2 (6 bases). The CDR3 runs to 16 residues. The V end lost 4 bases, the J end lost 5 bases, and 18 bases lay between the germline ends. Here the CDR3 DNA reads TGTGCCAGCAGTTCCCTAGCGTACGGAGGGAACAATGAGCAGTTCTTC. Translating it yields CASSSLAYGGNNEQFF.